Below are 13 T cell receptor beta chains sequenced from a single sample in a study of blood T cell repertoires in COVID-19 (TCRdb year 2020). Receptor libraries were prepared by the immunoSEQ multiplex PCR assay. The source is immuneACCESS, and TCRdb retained only in-frame sequences with V and J called. Part of the clones is not carried over; for the studies checked, unresolved V genes explain less than half of this, and the remainder is unexplained. This sample is represented by 45,000 to 65,000 clones; 85% to 90% of them were singletons. The top ten clones comprise around a quarter of the sample. The specimen was peripheral blood. These receptors all come from a human donor in a cohort sampled during active COVID-19.

This clone was observed once. The J gene is TRBJ1-2, the V gene TRBV28; 7 bases align to TRBD1. With 3 bases clipped from V and 4 bases from J, the junction kept 8 bases outside the gene matches. The length of the CDR3 is 15 residues. CDR1 and CDR2 (germline): MDHEN, SYDVKM. This chain's CDR3 is CASSFPDRATYGYTF. CDR3 DNA: TGTGCCAGCAGTTTCCCCGACAGGGCAACCTATGGCTACACCTTC.

This rearrangement joins TRBV6-2 or TRBV6-3 to TRBJ2-1; 11 bases agree with TRBD2. CDR1 is MNHEY, CDR2 SVGEGT, per germline. V was clipped by 0 bases and J by 7 bases; unmatched bases: 8. CDR3 size: 17 residues. The DNA of the CDR3 is TGTGCCAGCAGTTACTCTAACGGTCTAGCGGGAGGAAATGAGCAGTTCTTC. Protein product: CASSYSNGLAGGNEQFF.

The chain combines TRBV6-2 or TRBV6-3 with TRBJ2-7; D is possibly TRBD1 (6 bases). Germline V gives CDR1 MNHEY, CDR2 SVGEGT. The CDR3 loop spans 12 amino acids. The V end was cut by 6 bases, the J end by 4 bases, with 10 bases between. The CDR3 loop reads CASSRDMYEQYV. CDR3 DNA sequence: TGTGCCAGCAGCCGGGACATGTACGAGCAGTACGTC.

In this sample, this clone turned up once. This rearrangement joins TRBV28 to TRBJ2-3; 8 nucleotides match TRBD2. Germline CDR1 MDHEN, CDR2 SYDVKM. The CDR3 loop spans 16 amino acids. V was clipped by 6 bases and J by 7 bases; unmatched bases: 15. CDR3: CASRPGGRRVGNTQYF. The CDR3 nucleotides are TGTGCCAGCAGGCCGGGGGGGAGGAGGGTTGGAAATACGCAGTATTTT.

The sample holds one count of this clone. J is TRBJ2-2 and V is TRBV24-1; a weak D match, TRBD1 (5 bases). The CDR3 has 17 residues. Germline V gene lookup returns CDR1 KGHDR and CDR2 SFDVKD. Trimming shortened V by 4 bases and J by 0 bases, and 14 bases separated the two germline ends. The CDR3 spells CATSDQRQRTNTGELFF. DNA for the CDR3: TGTGCCACCAGTGACCAAAGACAGAGAACGAACACCGGGGAGCTGTTTTTT.

This clone has more than one count but fewer than ten. The CDR3 spells CASSLSGGALEQFF. The DNA for the CDR3 is TGTGCCAGCAGTCTGAGCGGGGGGGCCCTCGAGCAGTTCTTC. The chain links TRBV6-5 to TRBJ2-1; 10 nucleotides align to TRBD2. CDR3 length: 14 residues. Per germline, CDR1 MNHEY and CDR2 SVGAGI. The J segment lost 10 bases and the V segment lost 5 bases, leaving 8 bases of the junction unmatched.

This clone is a singleton in its sample. The CDR3 loop is CASSIIGLAVSTDTQYF. Written as DNA, the CDR3 is TGTGCCAGTAGTATAATAGGACTAGCGGTTAGCACAGATACGCAGTATTTT. The chain combines TRBV19 with TRBJ2-3, with TRBD2 identical over 10 bases. CDR1 LNHDA and CDR2 SQIVND come from the germline V gene (reference sequence). V lost 2 bases to trimming and J lost 0 bases; unmatched junction nucleotides: 5. This CDR3 contains 17 residues.

The chain recombines TRBV7-2 with TRBJ2-1, with a weak D call TRBD1 (6 bases). The V gene lost 5 bases and the J gene lost 2 bases, with 13 bases spanning the gap. The germline V gene has CDR1 SGHTA and CDR2 FQGNSA. This CDR3 is built from 15 residues. This chain's CDR3 is CASSPQGRTYNEQFF. DNA of the CDR3: TGTGCCAGCAGCCCTCAGGGGAGAACCTACAATGAGCAGTTCTTC. Drawing the rest from reference TRBV7-2 and TRBJ2-1, the complete variable domain is GAGVSQSPSNKVTEKGKDVELRCDPISGHTALYWYRQSLGQGLEFLIYFQGNSAPDKSGLPSDRFSAERTGGSVSTLTIQRTQQEDSAVYLCASSPQGRTYNEQFFGPGTRLTVL.

This sequence joins TRBV18 and TRBJ1-5, with D perhaps TRBD1 (6 bases). CDR3 length: 15 residues. Germline V gene sequence: CDR1 KGHSH, CDR2 LQKENI. Trimming took off 1 base at V and 6 bases at J, with 13 bases between the two ends. The CDR3 nucleotides are TGTGCCAGCTCACCACAGGCAGGGGTTGGTCAGCCCCAGCATTTT. It is translated as CASSPQAGVGQPQHF.

The V and J genes are TRBV11-2 and TRBJ2-7; 8 positions match TRBD1. In germline, CDR1 is SGHAT, CDR2 FQNNGV. The CDR3 is 16 residues long. The J segment lost 3 bases and the V segment lost 0 bases, leaving 7 bases of the junction unmatched. This chain's CDR3 is CASSLDGAGGLYEQYF. In DNA, the CDR3 is TGTGCCAGCAGCTTAGATGGGGCAGGGGGCCTCTACGAGCAGTACTTC. The complete variable domain, with remaining parts taken from reference TRBV11-2 and TRBJ2-7, reads EAGVAQSPRYKIIEKRQSVAFWCNPISGHATLYWYQQILGQGPKLLIQFQNNGVVDDSQLPKDRFSAERLKGVDSTLKIQPAKLEDSAVYLCASSLDGAGGLYEQYFGPGTRLTVT.

Here the CDR3 reads CASSTARGNTGELFF. The CDR3 DNA is TGTGCCAGCAGCACAGCTCGGGGGAACACCGGGGAGCTGTTTTTT. The rearrangement uses TRBV9 and TRBJ2-2; D may be TRBD2 (5 bases). V lost 4 bases to trimming and J lost 1 base, with 11 bases between them. CDR3 size: 15 residues. Germline lookup yields CDR1 SGDLS and CDR2 YYNGEE.

V and J are TRBV3-1 (or the pseudogene TRBV3-2) and TRBJ2-3; 10 bases fit TRBD2. The CDR3 has 17 amino acids. Per the germline V gene, CDR1 is LGHDT and CDR2 is YNNKEL (reference sequence). Trimming cost V 3 bases and J 0 bases; bases outside gene matches: 6. The CDR3 is CASSQPSGGLSTDTQYF. CDR3 nucleotides: TGTGCCAGCAGCCAGCCTAGCGGGGGCCTAAGCACAGATACGCAGTATTTT.

J is TRBJ1-4 and V is TRBV4-1; no clear D gene. This CDR3 is 15 amino acids long. Germline V lookup: CDR1 MGHRA, CDR2 YSYEKL. V lost 4 bases and J lost 4, with 13 bases in between. This chain's CDR3 is CASSPASDRNEKLFF. The CDR3 DNA reads TGCGCCAGCAGCCCTGCTAGCGATCGTAATGAAAAACTGTTTTTT.